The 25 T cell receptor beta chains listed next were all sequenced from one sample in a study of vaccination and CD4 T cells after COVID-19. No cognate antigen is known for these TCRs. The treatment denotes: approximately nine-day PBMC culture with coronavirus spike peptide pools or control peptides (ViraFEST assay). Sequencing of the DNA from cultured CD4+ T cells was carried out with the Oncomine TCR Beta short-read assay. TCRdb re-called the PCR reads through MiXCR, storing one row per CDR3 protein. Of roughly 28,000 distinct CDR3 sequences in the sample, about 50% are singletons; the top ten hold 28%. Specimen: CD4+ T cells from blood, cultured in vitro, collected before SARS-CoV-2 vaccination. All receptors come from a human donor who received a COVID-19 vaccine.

The CDR3 DNA follows: TGCAGTGCTAGACCACCGGACGTTCAAGAGACCCAGTACTTC. It is translated as CSARPPDVQETQYF. The rearrangement uses TRBV20-1 and TRBJ2-5; D is unresolved. Trimming removed 2 bases from V and 2 bases from J, with 12 bases in between. The CDR3 loop spans 14 amino acids. Germline CDR1 is DFQATT and CDR2 is SNEGSKA (reference sequence).

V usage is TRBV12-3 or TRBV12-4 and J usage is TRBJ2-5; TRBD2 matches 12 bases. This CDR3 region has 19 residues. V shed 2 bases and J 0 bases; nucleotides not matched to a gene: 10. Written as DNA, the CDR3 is TGTGCCAGCAGTTTATGGGGAAAGGGACTAGCGGGCTACCAAGAGACCCAGTACTTC. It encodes CASSLWGKGLAGYQETQYF.

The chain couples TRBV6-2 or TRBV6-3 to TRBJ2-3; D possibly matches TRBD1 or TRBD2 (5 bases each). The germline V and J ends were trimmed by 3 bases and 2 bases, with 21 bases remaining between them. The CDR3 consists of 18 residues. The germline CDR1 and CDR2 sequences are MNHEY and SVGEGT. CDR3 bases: TGTGCCAGCAGTTATAGACTGGGGGAAAGAGAGGACACAGATACGCAGTATTTT. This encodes CASSYRLGEREDTDTQYF.

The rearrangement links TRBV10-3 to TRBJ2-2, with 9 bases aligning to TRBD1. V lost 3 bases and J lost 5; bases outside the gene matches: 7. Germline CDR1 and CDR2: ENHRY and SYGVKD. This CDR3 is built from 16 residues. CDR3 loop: CAISETGTGRTGELFF. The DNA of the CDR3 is TGTGCCATCAGTGAAACCGGGACAGGGAGGACCGGGGAGCTGTTTTTT.

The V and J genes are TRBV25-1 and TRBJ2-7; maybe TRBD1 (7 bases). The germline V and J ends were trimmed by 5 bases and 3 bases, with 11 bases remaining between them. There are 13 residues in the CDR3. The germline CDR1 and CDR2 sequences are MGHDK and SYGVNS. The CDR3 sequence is CASSWGDSYEQYF. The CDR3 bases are TGTGCCAGCAGTTGGGGGGACAGCTACGAGCAGTACTTC.

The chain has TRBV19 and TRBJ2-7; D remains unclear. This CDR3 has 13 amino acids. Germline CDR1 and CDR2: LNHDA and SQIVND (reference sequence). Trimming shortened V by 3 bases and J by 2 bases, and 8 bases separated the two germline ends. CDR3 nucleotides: TGTGCCAGTAGTATTTCTACCACCTACGAGCAGTACTTC. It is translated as CASSISTTYEQYF. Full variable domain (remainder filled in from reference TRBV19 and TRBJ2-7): DGGITQSPKYLFRKEGQNVTLSCEQNLNHDAMYWYRQDPGQGLRLIYYSQIVNDFQKGDIAEGYSVSREKKESFPLTVTSAQKNPTAFYLCASSISTTYEQYFGPGTRLTVT.

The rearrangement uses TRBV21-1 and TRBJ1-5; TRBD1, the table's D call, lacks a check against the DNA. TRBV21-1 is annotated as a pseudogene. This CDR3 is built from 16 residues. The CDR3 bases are TGTGCCAGCAGCAAAGCGCCGGGACAGCGGAATCAGCCCCAGCATTTT. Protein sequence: CASSKAPGQRNQPQHF.

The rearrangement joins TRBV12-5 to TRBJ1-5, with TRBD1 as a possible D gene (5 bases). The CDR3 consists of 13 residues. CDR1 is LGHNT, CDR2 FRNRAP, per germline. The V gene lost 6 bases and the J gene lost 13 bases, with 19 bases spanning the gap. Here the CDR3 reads CASGGTELGPQHF. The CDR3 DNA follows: TGTGCTAGTGGAGGGACCGAACTGGGCCCTCAGCATTTT.

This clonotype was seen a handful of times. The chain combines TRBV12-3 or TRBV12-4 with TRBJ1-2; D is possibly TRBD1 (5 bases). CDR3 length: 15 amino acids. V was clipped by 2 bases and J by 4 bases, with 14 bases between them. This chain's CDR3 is CASSLSQGLGYGYTF. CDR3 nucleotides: TGTGCCAGCAGTTTATCCCAGGGACTCGGCTATGGCTACACCTTC.

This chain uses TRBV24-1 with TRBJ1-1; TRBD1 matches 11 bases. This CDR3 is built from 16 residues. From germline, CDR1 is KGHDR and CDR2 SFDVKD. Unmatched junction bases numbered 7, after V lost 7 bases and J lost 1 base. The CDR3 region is CATSRTGGMGNTEAFF. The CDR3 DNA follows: TGTGCCACCAGCCGGACAGGGGGCATGGGGAACACTGAAGCTTTCTTT.

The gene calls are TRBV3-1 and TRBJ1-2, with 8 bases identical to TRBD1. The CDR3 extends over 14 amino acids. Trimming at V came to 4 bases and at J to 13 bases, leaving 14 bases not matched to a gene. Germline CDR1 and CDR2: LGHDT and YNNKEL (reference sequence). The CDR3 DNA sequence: TGTGCCAGCAGCCTATCTTGGACAGGGCAGGGAGGCACCTTC. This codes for CASSLSWTGQGGTF.

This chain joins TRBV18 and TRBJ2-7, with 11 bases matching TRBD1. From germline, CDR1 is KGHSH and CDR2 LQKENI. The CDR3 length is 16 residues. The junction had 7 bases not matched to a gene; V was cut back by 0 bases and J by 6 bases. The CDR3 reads CASSPPFGQGASEQYF. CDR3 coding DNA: TGTGCCAGCTCACCACCATTTGGACAGGGGGCTTCCGAGCAGTACTTC.

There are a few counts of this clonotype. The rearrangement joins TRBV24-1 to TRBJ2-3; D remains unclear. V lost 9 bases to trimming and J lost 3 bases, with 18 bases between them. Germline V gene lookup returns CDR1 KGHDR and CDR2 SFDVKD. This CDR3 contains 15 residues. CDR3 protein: CATGDGVGWTDTQYF. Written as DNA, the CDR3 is TGTGCCACCGGGGATGGGGTGGGGTGGACAGATACGCAGTATTTT.

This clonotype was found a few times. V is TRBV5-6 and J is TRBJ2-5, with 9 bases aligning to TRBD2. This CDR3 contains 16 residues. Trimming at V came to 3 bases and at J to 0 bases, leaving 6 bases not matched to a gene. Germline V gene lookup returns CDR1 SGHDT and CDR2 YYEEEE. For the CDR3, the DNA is TGTGCCAGCAGCTCCGGGGTAGCGGGAGACCAAGAGACCCAGTACTTC. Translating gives CASSSGVAGDQETQYF.

The CDR3 DNA is TGTGCCACCAGTGATTTGAACAGCCTCCAAGAGACCCAGTACTTC. Its translation is CATSDLNSLQETQYF. This chain uses TRBV24-1 with TRBJ2-5; no clear D gene. Trimming shortened V by 0 bases and J by 1 base, and 8 bases separated the two germline ends. CDR1 is KGHDR, CDR2 SFDVKD, per germline. The CDR3 is 15 amino acids.

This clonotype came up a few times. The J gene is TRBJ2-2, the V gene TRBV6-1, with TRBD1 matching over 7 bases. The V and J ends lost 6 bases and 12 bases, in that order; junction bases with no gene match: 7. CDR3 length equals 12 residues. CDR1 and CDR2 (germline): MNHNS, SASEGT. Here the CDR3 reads CASRSPGGQLFF. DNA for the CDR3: TGTGCCAGCAGAAGCCCAGGGGGACAGCTGTTTTTT.

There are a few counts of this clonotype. This CDR3 reads CASSISSVSQGNLGYTF. The CDR3 DNA follows: TGTGCCAGTAGTATTTCATCCGTGAGTCAGGGGAATCTCGGCTACACCTTC. The chain recombines TRBV19 with TRBJ1-2; TRBD1 is a possible D gene (6 bases). The CDR3 runs to 17 residues. Trimming left V 3 bases short and J 8 bases short, with 25 bases between. Looked up from germline, CDR1 is LNHDA and CDR2 is SQIVND (reference sequence).

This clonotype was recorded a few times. This CDR3 reads CASSLDWGGGYTF. The CDR3 nucleotides read TGTGCCAGCAGCTTAGATTGGGGAGGTGGCTACACCTTC. J is TRBJ1-2 and V is TRBV7-9; no clear D. Trimming pared 1 base from V and 7 bases from J, leaving 10 bases between. Germline CDR1 is SEHNR and CDR2 is FQNEAQ (reference sequence). The CDR3 loop spans 13 amino acids.

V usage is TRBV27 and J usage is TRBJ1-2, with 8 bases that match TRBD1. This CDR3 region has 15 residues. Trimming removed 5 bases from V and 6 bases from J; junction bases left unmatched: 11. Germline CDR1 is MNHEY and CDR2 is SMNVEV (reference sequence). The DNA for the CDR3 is TGTGCCAGCAGTACAGGGCAGCAGGGGGCAAATGGCTACACCTTC. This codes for CASSTGQQGANGYTF.

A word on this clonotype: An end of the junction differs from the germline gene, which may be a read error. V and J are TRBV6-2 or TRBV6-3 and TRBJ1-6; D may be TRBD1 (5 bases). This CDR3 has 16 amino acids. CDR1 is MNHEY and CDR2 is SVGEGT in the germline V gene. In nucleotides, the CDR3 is TGTGCCAGCACTTACGGCGAGGGGAACGGTAATTCACCCCTCCACTTT. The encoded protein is CASTYGEGNGNSPLHF.

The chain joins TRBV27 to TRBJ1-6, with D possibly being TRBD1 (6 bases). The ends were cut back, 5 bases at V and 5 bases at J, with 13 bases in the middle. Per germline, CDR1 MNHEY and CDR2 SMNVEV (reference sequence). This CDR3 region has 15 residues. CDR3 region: CASSGGGWNNSPLHF. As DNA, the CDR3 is TGTGCCAGCAGTGGGGGGGGCTGGAATAATTCACCCCTCCACTTT.

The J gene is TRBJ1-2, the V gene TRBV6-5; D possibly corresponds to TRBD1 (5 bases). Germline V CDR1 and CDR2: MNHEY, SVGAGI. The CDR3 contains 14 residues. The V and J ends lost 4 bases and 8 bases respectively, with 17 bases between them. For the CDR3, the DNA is TGTGCCAGCAGTTCCCTCGGTAGGGGAAAAGGCTACACCTTC. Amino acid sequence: CASSSLGRGKGYTF.

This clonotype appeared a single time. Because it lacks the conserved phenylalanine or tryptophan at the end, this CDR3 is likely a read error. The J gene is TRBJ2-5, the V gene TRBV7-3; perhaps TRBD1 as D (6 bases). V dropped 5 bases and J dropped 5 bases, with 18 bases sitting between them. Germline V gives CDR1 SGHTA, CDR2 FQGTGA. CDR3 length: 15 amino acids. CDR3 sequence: CASSPEGESGETQYL. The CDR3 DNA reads TGTGCCAGCAGCCCCGAGGGGGAGTCAGGGGAGACCCAGTACCTC.

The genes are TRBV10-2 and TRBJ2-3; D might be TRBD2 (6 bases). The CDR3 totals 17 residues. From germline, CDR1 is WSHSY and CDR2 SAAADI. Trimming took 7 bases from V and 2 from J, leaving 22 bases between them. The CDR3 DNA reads TGCGCCAGCACTTCCCACGGTGGGGGGACCTACACAGATACGCAGTATTTT. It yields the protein CASTSHGGGTYTDTQYF.

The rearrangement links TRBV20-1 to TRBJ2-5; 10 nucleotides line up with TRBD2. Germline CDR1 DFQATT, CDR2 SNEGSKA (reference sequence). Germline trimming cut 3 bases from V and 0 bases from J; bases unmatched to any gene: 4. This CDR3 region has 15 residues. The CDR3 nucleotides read TGCAGTGCTAGTGCTAGCGGGGGTTACCAAGAGACCCAGTACTTC. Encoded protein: CSASASGGYQETQYF.